This T cell receptor (beta chain) was captured by sequencing in a study of cytomegalovirus exposure and HLA in healthy donors. The V gene lost 6 bases and the J gene lost 0 bases, with 24 bases spanning the gap. The CDR3 covers 18 residues. Looked up from germline, CDR1 is SQVTM and CDR2 is ANQGSEA. The PCR had 60 Vbeta and 13 Jbeta primers. Assay: immunoSEQ multiplex PCR; the TCRdb copy retains only in-frame clones and omits some. The table includes under 150,000 clones, about 80% detected once. The chain uses TRBV29-1 and TRBJ1-3; D perhaps matches TRBD1 (6 bases). The sequence came from a male donor in good health and CMV-seropositive. Sequencing was carried out using PBMCs. The CDR3 spells CSVGKGQKRTLSGNTIYF. The CDR3 nucleotides read TGCAGCGTCGGCAAGGGACAAAAAAGGACCCTCTCTGGAAACACCATATATTTT. The full variable domain, in which reference TRBV29-1 and TRBJ1-3 provide the parts outside the CDR3, is SAVISQKPSRDICQRGTSLTIQCQVDSQVTMMFWYRQQPGQSLTLIATANQGSEATYESGFVIDKFPISRPNLTFSTLTVSNMSPEDSSIYLCSVGKGQKRTLSGNTIYFGEGSWLTVV.